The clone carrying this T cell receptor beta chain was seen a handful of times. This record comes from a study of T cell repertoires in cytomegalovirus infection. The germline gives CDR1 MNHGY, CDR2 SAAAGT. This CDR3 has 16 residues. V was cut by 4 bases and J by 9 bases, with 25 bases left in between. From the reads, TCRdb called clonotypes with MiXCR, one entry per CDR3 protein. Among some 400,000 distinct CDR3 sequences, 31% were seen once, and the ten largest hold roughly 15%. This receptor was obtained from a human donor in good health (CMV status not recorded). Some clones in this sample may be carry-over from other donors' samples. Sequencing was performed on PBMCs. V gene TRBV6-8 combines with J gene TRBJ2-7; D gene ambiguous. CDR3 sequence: CASSSRVDRALAGQYF. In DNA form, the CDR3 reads TGTGCCAGCAGTTCCAGAGTGGACCGGGCCCTTGCCGGGCAGTACTTC.